This is a list of T cell receptor beta chains from one sample in a study of blood T cell repertoires in COVID-19. Profiled with immunoSEQ multiplex PCR; TCRdb holds only in-frame clones, not every one. The repertoire holds roughly 120,000 clones, about 80% seen once, with less than 9% in the top ten. Material for sequencing was peripheral blood. Every receptor here comes from a man aged 65 to 85 with active or convalescent COVID-19. The CDR3 runs from the conserved cysteine through the conserved F or W. A D gene is named only where the DNA matches it firmly. Clone size is stated in some rows and not others, as once, few, many or a class when expanded.

TRBV4-2,TRBD2,.,TRBJ2-7,CASSQDQAGKRGSSYEQYF,TGTGCCAGCAGCCAAGACCAAGCGGGAAAGCGGGGGAGCTCCTACGAGCAGTACTTC
TRBV19,.,.,TRBJ1-3,CASSVDSGNTIYF,TGTGCCAGTAGTGTCGACAGCGGAAACACCATATATTTT
TRBV25-1,TRBD2,.,TRBJ2-1,CASLGGAESYNEQFF,TGTGCCAGCCTCGGGGGGGCTGAATCCTACAATGAGCAGTTCTTC
TRBV27,.,.,TRBJ2-3,CASCPTGAPTDTQYF,TGTGCCAGCTGCCCAACGGGAGCTCCCACAGATACGCAGTATTTT
TRBV3-1/TRBV3-2,.,.,TRBJ1-3,CASSQVVLNGNTIYF,TGTGCCAGCAGCCAAGTGGTCCTAAACGGAAACACCATATATTTT
TRBV4-1,.,.,TRBJ2-7,CASSQGFAVESDEQYF,TGCGCCAGCAGCCAAGGGTTTGCGGTGGAATCGGACGAGCAGTACTTC
TRBV2,TRBD1,.,TRBJ1-6,CASKGTGANSPLHF,TGTGCCAGCAAAGGAACAGGGGCCAATTCACCCCTCCACTTT
TRBV5-1,.,.,TRBJ1-5,CASSGGDNQPQHF,TGCGCCAGCAGCGGGGGCGACAATCAGCCCCAGCATTTT
TRBV2,.,.,TRBJ1-1,CASSVRIEAFF,TGTGCCAGCAGTGTCAGAATCGAAGCTTTCTTT
TRBV6-5,.,.,TRBJ1-1,CASRPTNTEAFF,TGTGCCAGCAGACCGACAAACACTGAAGCTTTCTTT
TRBV4-3,.,.,TRBJ2-2,CASSQDVAVGELFF,TGCGCCAGCAGCCAAGATGTCGCGGTCGGGGAGCTGTTTTTT
TRBV9,TRBD2,.,TRBJ2-3,CASSKRGGTDTQYF,TGTGCCAGCAGCAAGCGGGGGGGGACAGATACGCAGTATTTT
TRBV2,TRBD2,.,TRBJ2-3,CAGGVEAPRRDTQYF,TGTGCCGGGGGGGTCGAGGCCCCTCGTCGAGATACGCAGTATTTT
TRBV28,.,.,TRBJ2-2,CASSPPVGGYLNTGELFF,TGTGCCAGCAGCCCACCAGTCGGAGGATACCTTAACACCGGGGAGCTGTTTTTT
TRBV6-5,.,.,TRBJ2-2,CASSYAGAVTGELFF,TGTGCCAGCAGTTACGCGGGGGCGGTCACCGGGGAGCTGTTTTTT
TRBV2,.,.,TRBJ1-1,CASSDDMNTEAFF,TGTGCCAGCAGTGATGACATGAACACTGAAGCTTTCTTT
TRBV27,.,.,TRBJ1-1,CASSSRVPTEAFF,TGTGCCAGCAGTTCCCGGGTGCCCACTGAAGCTTTCTTT
TRBV19,.,.,TRBJ1-5,CASSARGIGENQPQHF,TGTGCCAGTAGTGCCCGCGGGATAGGGGAAAATCAGCCCCAGCATTTT
TRBV13,.,.,TRBJ2-3,CASRRFGGSTDTQYF,TGTGCCAGCAGGCGGTTTGGGGGGAGCACAGATACGCAGTATTTT
TRBV19,TRBD2,once,TRBJ2-2,CASSMGLAGTPTGELFF,TGTGCCAGTAGTATGGGACTAGCGGGGACCCCCACCGGGGAGCTGTTTTTT
TRBV5-1,.,.,TRBJ2-1,CASSQTGLGYNEQFF,TGCGCCAGCAGCCAAACAGGGTTGGGGTACAATGAGCAGTTCTTC
TRBV6-5,TRBD1,.,TRBJ1-2,CASSYSAGGLASGYTF,TGTGCCAGCAGTTACTCGGCAGGGGGTTTAGCGAGTGGCTACACCTTC
TRBV7-3,TRBD2,.,TRBJ2-1,CASSLLASGGYNEQFF,TGTGCCAGCAGCTTACTGGCCAGCGGGGGTTACAATGAGCAGTTCTTC
TRBV29-1,TRBD2,.,TRBJ2-1,CSALTSGSGNEQFF,TGCAGCGCCTTGACTAGCGGGAGTGGGAATGAGCAGTTCTTC
TRBV5-4,.,.,TRBJ2-2,CASSLGGLVGLNTGELFF,TGTGCCAGCAGCTTGGGGGGACTGGTCGGGCTGAACACCGGGGAGCTGTTTTTT
TRBV12-3/TRBV12-4,TRBD1,.,TRBJ1-1,CASRTGAVTEAFF,TGTGCCAGCAGGACAGGGGCGGTCACTGAAGCTTTCTTT
TRBV29-1,.,.,TRBJ2-5,CSVEARQGQETQYF,TGCAGCGTCGAGGCGCGGCAGGGTCAAGAGACCCAGTACTTC